This TCR beta chain is from a study of regulatory T cells in long-lasting Graves disease (dated by TCRdb to the early 2020s). About the study as a whole: In the newly diagnosed Graves' disease group, patients had been taking antithyroid drugs for less than 3 months. Peripheral blood TCR sequencing and RNA sequencing compared persistent Graves' disease patients with newly diagnosed Graves' disease patients. The study took place in China and was registered as a clinical trial. TCR sequencing covered approximately 13 persistent and some 20 newly diagnosed Graves' disease patients, about 35 samples in total.

The library was generated by multiplex PCR. Sequencing was carried out with an Illumina HiSeq 4000. CDR3 regions were amplified by Arm-PCR with iRepertoire HTBI primers to construct TCR beta libraries. Before sequencing, the PCR products underwent gel purification. The authors processed their data as follows. A total of 62 TRBV and under 15 TRBJ segments were identified across samples and were used for gene usage analysis of CDR3 amino acid clonotypes. COPE and FqMerger were used to merge filtered high-quality paired reads into contigs. BLAST was used to align contigs to IMGT TRBV, TRBD and TRBJ reference genes, with CDR3 defined following IMGT. Any clonotype with a frequency above 0.1% was counted as a highly expanded clone. Repertoire diversity was measured by Shannon entropy, and V-J evenness by the Gini coefficient. Clonotypes shared by more than one individual were considered public. TCRdb trimmed the raw reads at Q25, called clones with MiXCR and kept productive beta chains. Each entry is one CDR3 protein sequence, shown with its most common DNA and genes. TCRdb's processing, not the authors' own work, is the source of the V and J calls. Here the sample has over 500,000 distinct CDR3 sequences; roughly a sixth occur a single time. The top ten clonotypes cover about 12% of the sample.

V drops 0 bases and J drops 1 base, leaving 13 bases in between. There are 17 amino acids in the CDR3, from cysteine to phenylalanine inclusive. Only the CDR3 DNA stays, 51 bases, in frame from base 1. The germline V gene (reference sequence) provides CDR1 SGHNT and CDR2 YYREEE. Overall results and qualifications from the work: More public clonotypes were shared among persistent patients (roughly 3,000) than among newly diagnosed patients (just under 1,000). Persistent Graves' disease patients showed lower TCR Shannon entropy and fewer highly expanded clones than newly diagnosed patients, suggesting clonal expansion. Sequencing and analysis were limited to the TCR beta chain. The authors noted that the small sample size was a limitation that may lower accuracy. The study examined only peripheral blood because the primary lesion, thyroid tissue, could not be accessed. Preferential use of TRBV28, TRBJ1-2 and TRBJ2-5 was observed in persistent disease, whereas TRBV20-1 and TRBJ2-1 were favored in newly diagnosed disease.

A word on this clonotype: Its antigen target is currently unknown. The record has no base qualities; no much larger clone is one base away.

In the paper's terms, the time point label means: newly diagnosed GD, antithyroid drugs for less than 3 months. RNA was extracted from PBMCs in TRIzol for both TCR sequencing and RNA sequencing. The diagnosis of Graves' disease followed American Thyroid Association guidelines. The patients came from an endocrinology department in Xi'an, China. Each patient gave 7 to 9.5 milliliters of peripheral blood, collected in an EDTA anticoagulant tube. PBMCs were isolated by Ficoll Paque Plus density gradient separation without further T cell sorting. An Agilent 2100 Bioanalyzer and agarose gel were used to check RNA quality, and a NanoDrop 2000 was used to measure RNA concentration. Another study also made use of these data, one on T cells in Graves' hyperthyroidism and ophthalmopathy. From the second report: A patient counted as having stable Graves' hyperthyroidism if no progression to ophthalmopathy occurred over 18 months of follow-up. Hyperthyroidism patients were aged 18 to 65 years and newly diagnosed, with disease duration of less than 2 months. Patients with uncontrolled infections, other autoimmune diseases, pregnancy or lactation were excluded. Diagnoses relied on clinical symptoms, serum thyroxine and TRAb, thyroid ultrasound and orbital computed tomography. The first round of RT-PCR for the TCR CDR3 was performed with the HTBI primer set and the Qiagen OneStep RT-PCR kit. Most expanded thyroid clonotypes (frequency above 0.001) were also found in blood, which suggests that blood repertoires may mirror thyroid immune responses. A 13 V-J signature model separated ophthalmopathy from stable hyperthyroidism, with just over 85% sensitivity and 81.08% specificity in cross-validation and 80%/75% in testing. During validation, the model predicted progression to ophthalmopathy a median of approximately 6 months ahead of onset, with around 71% sensitivity and 72.22% specificity. To identify TCR V-J signatures that set the groups apart, the researchers used a discovery cohort of about a hundred patients, made up of 43 with Graves' ophthalmopathy and about 60 with stable Graves' hyperthyroidism. Prospective prediction of ophthalmopathy was tested in an independent validation cohort of about 19 hyperthyroidism patients and around 16 patients who later progressed to ophthalmopathy. The 75 to 100 discovery patients were divided at random into training and test sets in a 7:3 ratio. In about 6 Graves' hyperthyroidism patients, the study also compared T-cell repertoires from thyroid tissue with T-cell repertoires from blood. After blood sampling, hyperthyroidism patients were treated with methimazole at a starting dose of 30 mg daily, and ophthalmopathy patients were treated with high-dose intravenous methylprednisolone. Libraries were constructed in a second round of multiplex PCR, after which size selection and purification were carried out. Libraries were sequenced paired-end with 100 bp reads on an Illumina HiSeq2000. SOAPnuke was used to process the raw data, removing reads that contained adapters or uncalled bases, had a mean Phred below 15, or lacked an exact match to the constant primer or identifier. High-quality paired reads were merged with COPE v1.2.5, and unique nucleotide sequences were defined as clonotypes. MiTCR v1.1 was used to align clonotypes to the IMGT TRBV, TRBD and TRBJ reference segments. Analysis was restricted to V-J combinations with a frequency above 0.0001, which covered about 99% of repertoires. A TCS score was defined as the ratio of F50 (clonal expansion) to E x V (chaos), with BLOSUM62-based TCRdist applied between CDR3 peptides within each V-J. Welch's t-statistics and random forest reduced some 510 V-J features to roughly 13, which were used in a naive Bayes classifier (R e1071). Sample size was not statistically predetermined, and investigators were not blinded to group allocation. According to the paper, TCR Vbeta CDR3 sequencing was carried out on over 130 peripheral blood samples, which came from around 43 ophthalmopathy, under 80 hyperthyroidism and roughly 17 progressor patients.

The receptor was isolated from a man aged 18 to 29 with Graves disease. Donor details come from another sample of the same person, matched by shared clones. The sequence links TRBV5-4 to TRBJ2-2; the D gene is possibly TRBD2, with 5 bases matching. This sample comprised peripheral blood mononuclear cells (PBMCs), obtained at new diagnosis, from a patient treated with antithyroid drugs. The CDR3 in this case is CASSLANGLKNTGELFF. The base sequence is TGTGCCAGCAGCTTGGCTAACGGACTGAAGAACACCGGGGAGCTGTTTTTT.